These T cell receptor beta chains were read from a single sample in a study of T-cell reconstitution after alpha-beta-depleted transplantation in children. TCRdb used MiXCR to reprocess the PCR reads, holding one entry per CDR3 protein. The sample lists approximately 430,000 distinct CDR3 sequences, 15% to 20% occurring once. This material consisted of PBMCs, mostly from graft donor cells, taken 360 days after TCRalphabeta/CD19-depleted stem cell transplant. These receptors were collected from a boy under three years old who had a stem cell transplant for Wiskott-Aldrich syndrome, so the T cells may come from the graft donor. The CDR3 runs from the conserved cysteine through the conserved F or W. The D gene is left open where the match is weak. Where a row states a size, it is once, few, many or the class of an expanded clone; other rows omit it.

d_call clone_size j_call v_call cdr3_nt cdr3_aa
NA NA TRBJ2-3 TRBV16 TGTGCCAGCAGCCGAAGGCAGGCAGATACGCAGTATTTT CASSRRQADTQYF
NA many TRBJ2-1 TRBV29-1 TGCAGCGTTGCGAGGGCAGCAGGCTCCTACAATGAGCAGTTCTTC CSVARAAGSYNEQFF
NA few TRBJ2-4 TRBV20-1 TGCAGTGCCCTGAGACAGGATCCTCTAGCCAAAAACATTCAGTACTTC CSALRQDPLAKNIQYF
TRBD1 NA TRBJ2-4 TRBV7-9 TGTGCCAGCAGCTTAACAGGGGCCTCTCTGAAAAACATTCAGTACTTC CASSLTGASLKNIQYF
TRBD2 few TRBJ2-3 TRBV20-1 TGCAGTGCCCTCGGGCTAGCGGGGGGCACAGATACGCAGTATTTT CSALGLAGGTDTQYF
TRBD2 NA TRBJ2-5 TRBV12-3/TRBV12-4 TGTGCCAGTCGCGGGGGGAGCGGCTTCCAAGAGACCCAGTACTTC CASRGGSGFQETQYF
NA few TRBJ2-3 TRBV5-1 TGCGCCAGCAGCCGGAAGAGGGGTGGGAGCACAGATACGCAGTATTTT CASSRKRGGSTDTQYF
TRBD1 few TRBJ1-2 TRBV2 TGTGCCAGCAGTGGGTGGCCTCGGACAGGGGTGGACTATGGCTACACCTTC CASSGWPRTGVDYGYTF
NA NA TRBJ2-3 TRBV23-1 TGCGCCAGCAGTCAAAAAGACGGAGGCACAGATACGCAGTATTTT CASSQKDGGTDTQYF
TRBD2 many TRBJ2-4 TRBV12-3/TRBV12-4 TGTGCCAGCAGTTTTCGGCTAGCGGATCTTGCCAAAAACATTCAGTACTTC CASSFRLADLAKNIQYF
NA few TRBJ2-7 TRBV4-3 TGCGCCAGCAGCCAAGACGGAGGATATTCCTACGAGCAGTACTTC CASSQDGGYSYEQYF
NA many TRBJ2-3 TRBV5-1 TGCGCCAGCAGCCCGATGGGGGCGCCTGGAGATACGCAGTATTTT CASSPMGAPGDTQYF
TRBD1 NA TRBJ2-3 TRBV24-1 TGTGCCACCATTTATCACCCGGCAAGGGGACAGACAGGCTTACGACGTCTTACGCAGTATTTT CATIYHPARGQTGLRRLTQYF
NA NA TRBJ1-1 TRBV27 TGTGCCAGCAGTTTTGGAACTAGGATCACTGAAGCTTTCTTT CASSFGTRITEAFF
NA NA TRBJ2-5 TRBV12-3/TRBV12-4 TGTGCCCGGTCGGCAGGGGGGGAGACCCAGTACTTC CARSAGGETQYF
NA NA TRBJ2-5 TRBV7-9 TGTGCCAGCAGCCGGAGTATCTTGGAGACCCAGTACTTC CASSRSILETQYF
NA few TRBJ2-7 TRBV7-9 TGTGCCAGCAGCTTATTTACAGACTCCTACGAGCAGTACTTC CASSLFTDSYEQYF
NA few TRBJ2-3 TRBV4-1 TGCGCCAGCAGCCAAGTGGGGTCGACATCCCAGTTAGATACGCAGTATTTT CASSQVGSTSQLDTQYF
NA NA TRBJ2-3 TRBV5-1 TGCGCCAGCAGCCACCTGAGGCGGGGATTCACAGATACGCAGTATTTT CASSHLRRGFTDTQYF
NA NA TRBJ2-1 TRBV20-1 TGCAGTGCTAGGGGGTCGGCTATTCGGAGGAGTCCTTACAATGAGCAGTTCTTC CSARGSAIRRSPYNEQFF
NA NA TRBJ2-4 TRBV28 TGTGCCAGCAGCCCGGGCCCCCAAAAAAACATTCAGTACTTC CASSPGPQKNIQYF
NA NA TRBJ2-1 TRBV15 TGTGCCACCAGCAGCTCGGGCCATTCTTACAATGAGCAGTTCTTC CATSSSGHSYNEQFF
NA few TRBJ2-2 TRBV3-1 TGTGCCAGCAGCCAGATGTATCGCGGGGAGCTGTTTTTT CASSQMYRGELFF
TRBD1 few TRBJ2-5 TRBV2 TGTGCCAGCAGTGCCCAGGGGGCAGGGGAAGAGACCCAGTACTTC CASSAQGAGEETQYF
NA few TRBJ1-5 TRBV12-3/TRBV12-4 TGTGCCAGCAGTTTTGAGGGAAATCAGCCCCAGCATTTT CASSFEGNQPQHF
TRBD1 NA TRBJ2-7 TRBV12-3/TRBV12-4 TGTGCCAGCAGCGTACATCCCCGGGACAGGGGCTACGAGCAGTACTTC CASSVHPRDRGYEQYF
NA few TRBJ2-7 TRBV12-3/TRBV12-4 TGTGCCAGCAGTTTCGTCCGGGAGAGGATAGAGCAGTACTTC CASSFVRERIEQYF
NA few TRBJ1-1 TRBV7-9 TGTGCCAGCAGCTGGCGGGGTGGCGGCACTGAAGCTTTCTTT CASSWRGGGTEAFF
TRBD1 NA TRBJ2-7 TRBV3-1 TGTGCCAGCAGCCATGGGACAGGCTCCTACGAGCAGTACTTC CASSHGTGSYEQYF
NA NA TRBJ2-1 TRBV24-1 TGTGCCACCAGTGACCGGGCCGTCAGCTCCTACAATGAGCAGTTCTTC CATSDRAVSSYNEQFF
TRBD1 few TRBJ2-2 TRBV6-2/TRBV6-3 TGTGCCAGCAGTTACGCGAGGGGGCTGGGCACCGGGGAGCTGTTTTTT CASSYARGLGTGELFF
NA few TRBJ2-2 TRBV18 TGTGCCAGCTCACTCTCGACGGGGTCGAACACCGGGGAGCTGTTTTTT CASSLSTGSNTGELFF
TRBD2 many TRBJ2-1 TRBV12-3/TRBV12-4 TGTGCCAGCACCTTAAGCGGGAGGCCCCGCAATGAGCAGTTCTTC CASTLSGRPRNEQFF
NA NA TRBJ1-5 TRBV7-2 TGTGCCAGCTCGGATATTAATAGCAATCAGCCCCAGCATTTT CASSDINSNQPQHF
NA NA TRBJ2-7 TRBV20-1 TGCAGTGCTAGAGGACCAACCAAGACCTACGAGCAGTACTTC CSARGPTKTYEQYF
NA NA TRBJ1-2 TRBV12-3/TRBV12-4 TGTGCCAGCAGTTTAGGGACAAGAAACTATGGCTACACCTTC CASSLGTRNYGYTF
TRBD2 NA TRBJ2-1 TRBV5-1 TGCGCCAGCAGCTTGGTGTTGGGACTAGATCGTGGGGTCTTGAGCAATGAGCAGTTCTTC CASSLVLGLDRGVLSNEQFF
NA NA TRBJ1-2 TRBV18 TGTGCCAGCTCACCAAGGGAGGAGAATAGCTTTTACTATGGCTACACCTTC CASSPREENSFYYGYTF
NA few TRBJ2-5 TRBV14 TGTGCCAGCAGCCAAGGACTGATGACAGGATACCAAGAGACCCAGTACTTC CASSQGLMTGYQETQYF
NA few TRBJ1-4 TRBV5-1 TGCGCCAGCAAGCCCTCAACTAATGAAAAACTGTTTTTT CASKPSTNEKLFF
NA few TRBJ2-2 TRBV19 TGTGCCAGCGGGACGTTAACAGCCGGGGAGCTGTTTTTT CASGTLTAGELFF
NA NA TRBJ2-1 TRBV24-1 TGTGCCACCAGTGATTCAGGGGTGGGTGAGCAGTTCTTC CATSDSGVGEQFF
NA few TRBJ2-5 TRBV5-1 TGCGCCAGCAGCCGCGGCGCGGACCAAGAGACCCAGTACTTC CASSRGADQETQYF
TRBD1 NA TRBJ2-5 TRBV18 TGTGCCAGCTCACCGACAGGGAACCAAGAGACCCAGTACTTC CASSPTGNQETQYF
NA few TRBJ2-7 TRBV5-1 TGCGCCAGCAGCTTGGGGGCAGGTAGAGCCTACGAGCAGTACTTC CASSLGAGRAYEQYF
TRBD2 NA TRBJ2-7 TRBV27 TGTGCCAGCAGTCCCCGTAGCGGGGGGGTTCCCTACGAGCAGTACTTC CASSPRSGGVPYEQYF
NA once TRBJ2-5 TRBV7-2 TGTGCCAGCAGCGGGTGGGAGACCCAGTACTTC CASSGWETQYF
NA few TRBJ2-1 TRBV9 TGTGCCAGCAGCGTATTCATAAGGGGTGAGCAGTTCTTC CASSVFIRGEQFF
NA few TRBJ1-6 TRBV5-1 TGCGCCAGCAGCGTGGGACACCAACGGAGTTCACCCCTCCACTTT CASSVGHQRSSPLHF
NA few TRBJ2-1 TRBV5-1 TGCGCCAGCAGCTTGGCGGGGGCCCCTACAAATGAGCAGTTCTTC CASSLAGAPTNEQFF
NA NA TRBJ2-7 TRBV28 TGTGCCAGCTTGAAGGGGTTGTCCTACGAGCAGTACTTC CASLKGLSYEQYF
NA few TRBJ1-5 TRBV2 TGTGCCAGCAGTGATGGACAAAGGGTATGGCAGCCCCAGCATTTT CASSDGQRVWQPQHF